Below are 4 T cell receptor beta chains sequenced from a single sample in a study of vaccination effects on CD4 cells after COVID-19. TCRdb keeps only in-frame clones here, not all; method: immunoSEQ multiplex PCR. The table lists some 77,000 clones, around 76% of them singletons. The ViraFEST assay expanded antigen-specific CD4+ T cells with viral peptide pools before sequencing. Between days 9 and 11 of culture, CD4+ T cells were separated out. Negative nucleocapsid antibody tests before and after vaccination confirmed no previous SARS-CoV-2 infection. No antigen has been assigned to these receptors. The source was CD4+ T cells from PBMCs cultured with HCoV-OC43 spike peptides, collected before COVID-19 vaccination. Regarding subset: HCoV-OC43 spike overlapping peptide pool stimulation. The source is a human donor who received a COVID-19 vaccine.

The chain recombines TRBV24-1 with TRBJ1-4; 7 bases match TRBD1. The V gene end was trimmed by 3 bases and the J gene end by 8 bases; junction bases not matched to a gene: 8. The CDR3 has 15 amino acids. Per the germline V gene, CDR1 is KGHDR and CDR2 is SFDVKD. The CDR3 region is CATSDPQGTGEKLFF. In DNA form, the CDR3 reads TGTGCCACCAGTGATCCACAGGGGACGGGAGAAAAACTGTTTTTT.

CDR3 sequence (DNA): TGTGCCAGCTCACCTAACGTGATGGGAAATTCACCCCTCCACTTT. This sequence encodes CASSPNVMGNSPLHF. The chain has TRBV18 and TRBJ1-6; D is undetermined. The CDR3 has 15 amino acids. Trimming took off 3 bases at V and 7 bases at J, with 13 bases between the two ends. CDR1 and CDR2 (germline): KGHSH, LQKENI.

This clone was seen more than once but under ten times. V and J are TRBV3-1 (or the pseudogene TRBV3-2) and TRBJ2-3; D gene unclear. Looked up from germline, CDR1 is LGHDT and CDR2 is YNNKEL (reference sequence). The CDR3 is 13 residues long. Trimming removed 3 bases from V and 10 bases from J, with 14 bases in between. CDR3 sequence (DNA): TGTGCCAGCAGCCAGGGTACAGCCCCGGCGCAGTATTTT. It specifies CASSQGTAPAQYF.

J is TRBJ2-1 and V is TRBV7-2; 8 positions agree with TRBD2. V lost 5 bases, J lost 7 bases, and 7 bases stayed unmatched. The CDR3 covers 14 residues. Germline V gene sequence: CDR1 SGHTA, CDR2 FQGNSA. The DNA for the CDR3 is TGTGCCAGCAGCCTAATGACTAGCGTAAATGAGCAGTTCTTC. Amino acids: CASSLMTSVNEQFF.